This T cell receptor (beta chain) derives from a study of OX40 agonist ivuxolimab in advanced cancers. Study background: Intravenous ivuxolimab at 0.01 to 10 mg/kg was given to patients every 2 weeks. Past anti-PD-1, anti-PD-L1 or anti-CTLA-4 therapy was accepted, and roughly 38% had received some.

Details on this clone: Its target is not known.

Findings and caveats of the study: The 0.1-3.0 mg/kg partial responders had among the lowest clonal expansion. Researchers report that CD8+ T cells had, on average, more expanded clones than CD4+.

Per germline, CDR1 SGHDT and CDR2 YYEEEE. This CDR3 comprises 13 residues. Between the trimmed V and J ends, which lost 2 bases and 3 bases, there was a span of 8 bases. The table came from immunoSEQ multiplex PCR; TCRdb's copy has only in-frame clones and leaves some out. The sample has tens of thousands of clones, roughly 81% seen once. The sequencing here drew on CD4+ or CD8+ T cells sorted from blood, taken in a trial of the OX40 agonist ivuxolimab. The TCR was taken from an adult with an advanced solid tumor such as melanoma, head and neck, liver or kidney cancer. The genes are TRBV5-6 and TRBJ1-1; the D gene is possibly TRBD1 (5 bases). The CDR3 DNA sequence: TGTGCCAGCAGCTTCAGGGTGCACACTGAAGCTTTCTTT. It is translated as CASSFRVHTEAFF. Supplemented by reference TRBV5-6 and TRBJ1-1, the full variable domain reads DAGVTQSPTHLIKTRGQQVTLRCSPKSGHDTVSWYQQALGQGPQFIFQYYEEEERQRGNFPDRFSGHQFPNYSSELNVNALLLGDSALYLCASSFRVHTEAFFGQGTRLTVV.